This is a list of T cell receptor beta chains from one sample in a study of blood T cell repertoires in COVID-19. Using immunoSEQ multiplex PCR, the repertoire was profiled, and TCRdb retains in-frame clones only, with some absent. Counted here are 70,000 to 75,000 clones, approximately 88% occurring once; the ten biggest clones make up roughly 5.5%. The material sequenced was peripheral blood. These receptors all stem from a human donor in a cohort sampled during active COVID-19. Both conserved end residues are part of each CDR3. D genes are given only for firm matches. Clone size is stated in some rows and not others, as once, few, many or a class when expanded.

d_gene: TRBD2; j_gene: TRBJ2-1; v_gene: TRBV6-5; abundance: once; CDR3nt: TGTGCCAGCAGCGTTGGACTAGCGGGAGGGGAGCAGTTCTTC; CDR3aa: CASSVGLAGGEQFF
d_gene: .; j_gene: TRBJ1-5; v_gene: TRBV6-5; abundance: .; CDR3nt: TGTGCCAGCGTAGGAGATAGCAATCAGCCCCAGCATTTT; CDR3aa: CASVGDSNQPQHF
d_gene: .; j_gene: TRBJ2-6; v_gene: TRBV5-1; abundance: .; CDR3nt: TGCGCCAGCAGTCGGGAGGCCAACGTCCTGACTTTC; CDR3aa: CASSREANVLTF
d_gene: TRBD2; j_gene: TRBJ2-3; v_gene: TRBV7-2; abundance: .; CDR3nt: TGTGCCAGCAGCCGCGCTAGCGGTTCAGATACGCAGTATTTT; CDR3aa: CASSRASGSDTQYF
d_gene: .; j_gene: TRBJ1-1; v_gene: TRBV7-9; abundance: .; CDR3nt: TGTGCCAGCAGCTTCGGACTGAGGGACACTGAAGCTTTCTTT; CDR3aa: CASSFGLRDTEAFF
d_gene: TRBD2; j_gene: TRBJ2-5; v_gene: TRBV29-1; abundance: .; CDR3nt: TGCAGCGTTGAACGGGCTAGCGGGAATCAAGAGACCCAGTACTTC; CDR3aa: CSVERASGNQETQYF
d_gene: TRBD2; j_gene: TRBJ2-3; v_gene: TRBV7-2; abundance: .; CDR3nt: TGTGCCAGCAGCTTGAACCCGCGGGGGGGCCGGCCAGGTACGCAGTATTTT; CDR3aa: CASSLNPRGGRPGTQYF
d_gene: TRBD2; j_gene: TRBJ2-1; v_gene: TRBV18; abundance: .; CDR3nt: TGTGCCAGCTCACAACCCGGACTAGTAGGGTACAATGAGCAGTTCTTC; CDR3aa: CASSQPGLVGYNEQFF
d_gene: .; j_gene: TRBJ1-1; v_gene: TRBV7-2; abundance: .; CDR3nt: TGTGCCAGCAGCTTCCCGGGACAAGGGGACACTGAAGCTTTCTTT; CDR3aa: CASSFPGQGDTEAFF
d_gene: TRBD1; j_gene: TRBJ2-4; v_gene: TRBV11-2; abundance: .; CDR3nt: TGTGCCAGCAGCCATGGACAGGGTGGAAACATTCAGTACTTC; CDR3aa: CASSHGQGGNIQYF
d_gene: TRBD1; j_gene: TRBJ1-2; v_gene: TRBV10-3; abundance: few; CDR3nt: TGTGCCATCAGCGACAGACAGGGAGACGGCTACACCTTC; CDR3aa: CAISDRQGDGYTF
d_gene: .; j_gene: TRBJ2-5; v_gene: TRBV4-2; abundance: .; CDR3nt: TGTGCCAGCAGCCAAGTCCCTAGTGGTGAGACCCAGTACTTC; CDR3aa: CASSQVPSGETQYF
d_gene: .; j_gene: TRBJ1-4; v_gene: TRBV6-5; abundance: .; CDR3nt: TGTGCCAGCAGGTCACAGGGTCGTGAAAAACTGTTTTTT; CDR3aa: CASRSQGREKLFF
d_gene: TRBD1; j_gene: TRBJ2-3; v_gene: TRBV7-8; abundance: .; CDR3nt: TGTGCCAGCAGCTCCTCGGACAGGAACACAGATACGCAGTATTTT; CDR3aa: CASSSSDRNTDTQYF